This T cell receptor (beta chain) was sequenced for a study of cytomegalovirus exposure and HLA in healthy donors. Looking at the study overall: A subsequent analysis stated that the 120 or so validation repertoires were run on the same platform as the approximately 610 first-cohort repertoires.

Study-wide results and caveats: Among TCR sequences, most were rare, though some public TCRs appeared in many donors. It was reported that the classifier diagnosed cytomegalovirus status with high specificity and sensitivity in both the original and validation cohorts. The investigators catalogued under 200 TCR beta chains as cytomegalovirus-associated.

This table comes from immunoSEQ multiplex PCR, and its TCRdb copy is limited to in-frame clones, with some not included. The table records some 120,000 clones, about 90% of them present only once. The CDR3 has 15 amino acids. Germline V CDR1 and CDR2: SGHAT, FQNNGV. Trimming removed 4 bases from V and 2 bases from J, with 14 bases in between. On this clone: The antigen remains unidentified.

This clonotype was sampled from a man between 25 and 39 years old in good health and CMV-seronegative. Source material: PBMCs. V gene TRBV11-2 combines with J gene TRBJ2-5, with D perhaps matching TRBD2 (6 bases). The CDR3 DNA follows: TGTGCCAGCAGCTCTAGACCGGACTATCAAGAGACCCAGTACTTC. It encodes CASSSRPDYQETQYF.